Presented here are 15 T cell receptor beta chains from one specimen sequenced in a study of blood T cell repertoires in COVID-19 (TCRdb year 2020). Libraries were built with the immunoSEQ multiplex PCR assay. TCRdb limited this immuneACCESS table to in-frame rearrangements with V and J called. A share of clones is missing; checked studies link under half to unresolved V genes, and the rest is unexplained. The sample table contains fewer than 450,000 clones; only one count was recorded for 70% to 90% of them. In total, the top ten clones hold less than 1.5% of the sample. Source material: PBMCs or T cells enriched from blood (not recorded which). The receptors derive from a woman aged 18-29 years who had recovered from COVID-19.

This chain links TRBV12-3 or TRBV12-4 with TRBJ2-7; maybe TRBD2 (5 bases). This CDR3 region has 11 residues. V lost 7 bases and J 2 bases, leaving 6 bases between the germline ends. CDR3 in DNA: TGTGCCAGCATGGGAGCCTACGAGCAGTACTTC. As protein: CASMGAYEQYF.

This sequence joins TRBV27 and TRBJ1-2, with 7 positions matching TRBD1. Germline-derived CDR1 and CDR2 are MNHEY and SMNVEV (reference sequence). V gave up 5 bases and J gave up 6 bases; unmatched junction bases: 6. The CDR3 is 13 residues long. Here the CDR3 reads CASSPRGLDGYTF. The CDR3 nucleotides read TGTGCCAGCAGTCCGAGGGGGCTCGATGGCTACACCTTC.

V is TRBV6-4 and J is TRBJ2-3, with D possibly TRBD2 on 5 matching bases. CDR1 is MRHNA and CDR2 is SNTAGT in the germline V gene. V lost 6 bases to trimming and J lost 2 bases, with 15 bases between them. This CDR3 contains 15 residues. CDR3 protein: CASSHGLFHTDTQYF. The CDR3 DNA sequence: TGTGCCAGCAGCCACGGACTCTTCCACACAGATACGCAGTATTTT.

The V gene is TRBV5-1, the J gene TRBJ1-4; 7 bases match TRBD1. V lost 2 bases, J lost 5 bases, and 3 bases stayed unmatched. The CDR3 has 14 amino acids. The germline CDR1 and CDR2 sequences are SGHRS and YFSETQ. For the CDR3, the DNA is TGCGCCAGCAGCTTCGGCAGGGGGAATGAAAAACTGTTTTTT. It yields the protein CASSFGRGNEKLFF.

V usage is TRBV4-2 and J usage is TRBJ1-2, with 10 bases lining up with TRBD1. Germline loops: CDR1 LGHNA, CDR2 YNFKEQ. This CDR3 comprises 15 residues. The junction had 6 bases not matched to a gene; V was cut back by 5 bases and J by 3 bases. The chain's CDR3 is CASSVRDRGHYGYTF. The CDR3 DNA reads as TGTGCCAGCAGCGTCCGGGACAGGGGTCACTATGGCTACACCTTC.

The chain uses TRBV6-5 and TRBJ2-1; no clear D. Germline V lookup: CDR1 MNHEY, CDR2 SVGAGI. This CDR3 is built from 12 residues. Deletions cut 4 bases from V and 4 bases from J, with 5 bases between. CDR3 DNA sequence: TGTGCCAGCAGTTTACAGTACAATGAGCAGTTCTTC. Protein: CASSLQYNEQFF.

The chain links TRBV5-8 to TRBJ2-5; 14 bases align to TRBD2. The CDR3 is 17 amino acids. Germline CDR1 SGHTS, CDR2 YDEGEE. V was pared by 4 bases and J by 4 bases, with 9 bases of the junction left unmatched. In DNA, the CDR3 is TGTGCCAGCAGCGACGGGACTAGCGGGGGAACCCTAGAGACCCAGTACTTC. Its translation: CASSDGTSGGTLETQYF.

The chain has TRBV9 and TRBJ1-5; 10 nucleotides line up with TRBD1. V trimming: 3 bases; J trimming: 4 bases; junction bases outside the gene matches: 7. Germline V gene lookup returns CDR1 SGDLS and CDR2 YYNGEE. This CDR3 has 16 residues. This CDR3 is CASSAGTGVGNQPQHF. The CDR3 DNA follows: TGTGCCAGCAGCGCCGGGACAGGGGTTGGTAATCAGCCCCAGCATTTT.

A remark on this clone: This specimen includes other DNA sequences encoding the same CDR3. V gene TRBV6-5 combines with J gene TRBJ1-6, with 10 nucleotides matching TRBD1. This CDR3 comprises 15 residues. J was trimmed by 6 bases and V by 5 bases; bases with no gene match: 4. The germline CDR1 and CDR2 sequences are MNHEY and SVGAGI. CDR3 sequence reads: CASSPRDRGNSPLHF. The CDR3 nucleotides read TGTGCCAGCAGTCCCCGGGACAGGGGTAATTCACCCCTCCACTTT.

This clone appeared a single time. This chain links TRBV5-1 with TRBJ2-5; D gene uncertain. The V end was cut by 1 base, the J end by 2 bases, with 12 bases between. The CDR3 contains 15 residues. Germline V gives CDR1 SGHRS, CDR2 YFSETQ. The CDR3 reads CASSLIGSPQETQYF. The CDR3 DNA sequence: TGCGCCAGCAGCTTGATCGGGTCCCCTCAAGAGACCCAGTACTTC.

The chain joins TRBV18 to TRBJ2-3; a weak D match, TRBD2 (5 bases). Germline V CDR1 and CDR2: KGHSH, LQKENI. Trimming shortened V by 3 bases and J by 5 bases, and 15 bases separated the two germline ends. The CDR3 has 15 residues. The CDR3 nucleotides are TGTGCCAGCTCACCTCGGTGGACCGAGGGAGATACGCAGTATTTT. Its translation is CASSPRWTEGDTQYF.

CDR3 protein: CASSQTTGFGFGTIYF. The DNA of the CDR3 is TGTGCCAGCAGTCAAACGACAGGGTTTGGCTTTGGGACCATATATTTT. The chain employs TRBV11-2 and TRBJ1-3; 7 bases are a match to TRBD1. The V gene end was trimmed by 6 bases and the J gene end by 10 bases; junction bases not matched to a gene: 18. Per the germline V gene, CDR1 is SGHAT and CDR2 is FQNNGV. The CDR3 is 16 residues long.

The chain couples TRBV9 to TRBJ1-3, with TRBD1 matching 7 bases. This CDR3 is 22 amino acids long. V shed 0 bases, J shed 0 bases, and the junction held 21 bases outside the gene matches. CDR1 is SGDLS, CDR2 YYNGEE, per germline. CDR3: CASSVEPPPGRGFWSSGNTIYF. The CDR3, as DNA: TGTGCCAGCAGCGTAGAACCCCCCCCGGGCAGGGGGTTTTGGAGCTCTGGAAACACCATATATTTT.

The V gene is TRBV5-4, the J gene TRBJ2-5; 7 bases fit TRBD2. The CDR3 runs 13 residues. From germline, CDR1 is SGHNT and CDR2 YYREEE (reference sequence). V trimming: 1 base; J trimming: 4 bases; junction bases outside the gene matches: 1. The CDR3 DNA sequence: TGTGCCAGCAGCTTGAGCGGGACAGAGACCCAGTACTTC. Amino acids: CASSLSGTETQYF.

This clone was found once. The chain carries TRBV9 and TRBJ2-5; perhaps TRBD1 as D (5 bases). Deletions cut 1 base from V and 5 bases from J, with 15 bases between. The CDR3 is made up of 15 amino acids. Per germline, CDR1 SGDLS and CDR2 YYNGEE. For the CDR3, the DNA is TGTGCCAGCAGCGTACAGCCACAGGTCGGGGAGACCCAGTACTTC. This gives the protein CASSVQPQVGETQYF.